Sequencing of this T cell receptor beta chain was carried out in a study of blood T cell repertoires in COVID-19. Overall study context: Specimens from acute and convalescent COVID-19 originated in the United States, Italy and Spain. PBMCs, B-cell-depleted T cells, or T cells provided the cDNA or gDNA that made up the material.

The CDR3 runs 15 residues. Germline CDR1 is MGHRA and CDR2 is YSYEKL. The ends lost 5 bases at V and 0 bases at J; junction bases unmatched: 5. Original processing methods: Counts of nucleated cells, estimated from reference gene primer amplification, were obtained. The assay was immunoSEQ multiplex PCR, and TCRdb's table has in-frame clones only and misses some. That table is the source of V, J and clone size, and D and trimming were worked out from the DNA. Seen here are 100,000 or so clones, approximately 83% observed once, and the top ten hold roughly 2.5%. Individuals drawn from some 25 US areas were roughly 18 to 95 years old.

The gene calls are TRBV4-1 and TRBJ2-7; 9 nucleotides match TRBD1. The specimen sequenced was PBMCs or T cells enriched from blood (not recorded which). This clonotype originated in a woman aged 45-65 years who had recovered from COVID-19. As DNA, the CDR3 is TGCGCCAGCAGCTGGGACAGGGCAAGCTCCTACGAGCAGTACTTC. This encodes CASSWDRASSYEQYF.